This T cell receptor (beta chain) was recorded in a study of blood T cell repertoires in COVID-19. Study context: Sources were T cells, B-cell-depleted T cells, or PBMCs; the material itself was cDNA or gDNA.

Per the germline V gene, CDR1 is SNHLY and CDR2 is FYNNEI. V shed 3 bases and J shed 2 bases, with 11 bases lying between them. This CDR3 spans 14 amino acids. Concerning this clone: The same CDR3 can be traced to other DNA sequences in this sample.

Seattle's enrolled individuals joined amid active infection and were then monitored longitudinally. Under the authors' procedure: From reference gene primer amplification, estimates of nucleated cell counts were derived. Sequencing used immunoSEQ multiplex PCR; TCRdb keeps in-frame clones, though not all of them. That table supplies the V and J calls and clone size; D and trimming were determined from the DNA. This sample has about 140,000 clones; about four fifths occur once, and the top ten carry approximately 9%. This TCR came from a man between 25 and 39 years old with COVID-19, enrolled during active disease. This rearrangement joins TRBV2 to TRBJ2-7; D perhaps matches TRBD1 (6 bases). Source material: peripheral blood. The CDR3 here is CASSDLGTTYEQYF. CDR3 nucleotide sequence: TGTGCCAGCAGTGATCTCGGGACAACCTACGAGCAGTACTTC. The complete variable domain, with remaining parts taken from reference TRBV2 and TRBJ2-7, reads EPEVTQTPSHQVTQMGQEVILRCVPISNHLYFYWYRQILGQKVEFLVSFYNNEISEKSEIFDDQFSVERPDGSNFTLKIRSTKLEDSAMYFCASSDLGTTYEQYFGPGTRLTVT.